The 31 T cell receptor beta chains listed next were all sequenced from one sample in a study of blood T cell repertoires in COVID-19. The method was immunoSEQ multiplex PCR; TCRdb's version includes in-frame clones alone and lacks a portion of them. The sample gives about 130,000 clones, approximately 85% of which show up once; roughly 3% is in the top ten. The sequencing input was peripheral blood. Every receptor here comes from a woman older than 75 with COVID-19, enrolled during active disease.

The CDR3 loop is CASMDSLNTGELFF. CDR3 bases: TGTGCCAGCATGGACAGCCTTAACACCGGGGAGCTGTTTTTT. The V gene is TRBV2, the J gene TRBJ2-2; weak D call: TRBD1 (6 bases). Trimming left V 7 bases short and J 2 bases short, with 11 bases between. CDR3 length: 14 amino acids. The germline V gene has CDR1 SNHLY and CDR2 FYNNEI.

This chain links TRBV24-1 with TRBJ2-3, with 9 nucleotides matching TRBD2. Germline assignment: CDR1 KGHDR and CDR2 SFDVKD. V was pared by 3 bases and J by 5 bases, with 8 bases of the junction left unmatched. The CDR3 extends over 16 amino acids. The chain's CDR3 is CATSDTSSGKIDTQYF. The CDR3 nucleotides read TGTGCCACCAGTGATACATCTAGCGGGAAGATAGATACGCAGTATTTT.

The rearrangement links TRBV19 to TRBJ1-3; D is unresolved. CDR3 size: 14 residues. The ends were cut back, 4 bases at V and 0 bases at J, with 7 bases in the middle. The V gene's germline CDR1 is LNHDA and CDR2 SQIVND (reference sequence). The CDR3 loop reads CASSTQFSGNTIYF. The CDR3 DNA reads TGTGCCAGTAGTACGCAGTTCTCTGGAAACACCATATATTTT.

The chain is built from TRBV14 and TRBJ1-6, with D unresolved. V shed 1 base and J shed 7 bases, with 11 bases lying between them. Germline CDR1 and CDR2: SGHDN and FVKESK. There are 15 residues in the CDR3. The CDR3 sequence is CASSQAGSANSPLHF. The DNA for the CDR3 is TGTGCCAGCAGCCAAGCCGGCAGCGCCAATTCACCCCTCCACTTT.

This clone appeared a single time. Here the CDR3 reads CATGSDRGETQYF. The CDR3 coding sequence is TGTGCCACCGGTTCGGACAGGGGAGAGACCCAGTACTTC. The V gene is TRBV27, the J gene TRBJ2-5; 9 bases match TRBD1. The CDR3 is 13 residues long. V lost 10 bases and J lost 4; bases outside the gene matches: 7. CDR1 is MNHEY, CDR2 SMNVEV, per germline (reference sequence).

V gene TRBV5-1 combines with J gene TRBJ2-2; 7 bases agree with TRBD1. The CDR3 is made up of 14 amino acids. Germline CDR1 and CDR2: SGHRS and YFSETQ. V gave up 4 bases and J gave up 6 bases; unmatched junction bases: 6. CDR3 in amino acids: CASSGTAPSGELFF. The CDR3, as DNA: TGCGCCAGCAGCGGGACAGCTCCGTCCGGGGAGCTGTTTTTT.

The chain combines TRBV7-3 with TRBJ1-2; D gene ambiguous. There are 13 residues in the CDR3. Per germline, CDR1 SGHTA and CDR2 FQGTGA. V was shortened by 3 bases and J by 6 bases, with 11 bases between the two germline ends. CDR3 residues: CASSFATGDGYTF. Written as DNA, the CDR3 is TGTGCCAGCAGCTTTGCAACCGGGGATGGCTACACCTTC. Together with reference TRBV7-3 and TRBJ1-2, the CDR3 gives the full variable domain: GAGVSQTPSNKVTEKGKYVELRCDPISGHTALYWYRQSLGQGPEFLIYFQGTGAADDSGLPNDRFFAVRPEGSVSTLKIQRTERGDSAVYLCASSFATGDGYTFGSGTRLTVV.

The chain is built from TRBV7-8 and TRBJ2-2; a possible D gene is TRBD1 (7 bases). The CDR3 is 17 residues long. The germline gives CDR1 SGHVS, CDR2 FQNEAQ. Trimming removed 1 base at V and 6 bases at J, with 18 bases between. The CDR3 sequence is CASSLVRGTAKPGELFF. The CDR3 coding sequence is TGTGCCAGCAGCTTAGTTCGCGGGACAGCTAAACCCGGGGAGCTGTTTTTT.

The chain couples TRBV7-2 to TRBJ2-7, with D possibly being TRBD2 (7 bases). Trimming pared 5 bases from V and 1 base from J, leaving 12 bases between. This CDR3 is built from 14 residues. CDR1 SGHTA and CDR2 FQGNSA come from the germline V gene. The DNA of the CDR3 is TGTGCCAGCAGCCAACAGGGAGGGTCCTACGAGCAGTACTTC. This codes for CASSQQGGSYEQYF.

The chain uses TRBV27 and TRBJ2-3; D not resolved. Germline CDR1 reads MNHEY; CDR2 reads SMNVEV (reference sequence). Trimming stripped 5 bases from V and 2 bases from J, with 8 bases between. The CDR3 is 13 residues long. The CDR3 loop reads CASSRGATDTQYF. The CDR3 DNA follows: TGTGCCAGCAGTCGCGGAGCCACAGATACGCAGTATTTT.

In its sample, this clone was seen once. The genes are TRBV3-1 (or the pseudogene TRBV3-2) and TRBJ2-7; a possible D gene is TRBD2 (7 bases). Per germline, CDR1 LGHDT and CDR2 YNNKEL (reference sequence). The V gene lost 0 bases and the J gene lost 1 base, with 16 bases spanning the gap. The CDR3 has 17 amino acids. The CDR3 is CASSQDPPAGASYEQYF. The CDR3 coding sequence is TGTGCCAGCAGCCAAGACCCCCCGGCGGGGGCATCCTACGAGCAGTACTTC.

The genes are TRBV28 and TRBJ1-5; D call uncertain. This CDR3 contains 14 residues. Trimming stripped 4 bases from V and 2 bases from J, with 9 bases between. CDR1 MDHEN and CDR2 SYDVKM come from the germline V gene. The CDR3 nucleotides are TGTGCCAGCAGTTCGGGAGCGGGCAATCAGCCCCAGCATTTT. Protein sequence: CASSSGAGNQPQHF.

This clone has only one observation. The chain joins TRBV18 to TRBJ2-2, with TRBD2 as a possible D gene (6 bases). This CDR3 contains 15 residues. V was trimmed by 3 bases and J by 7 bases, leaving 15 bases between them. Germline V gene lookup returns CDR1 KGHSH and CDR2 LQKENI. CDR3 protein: CASSPGTQSGGELFF. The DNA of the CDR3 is TGTGCCAGCTCACCCGGGACTCAATCCGGCGGGGAGCTGTTTTTT. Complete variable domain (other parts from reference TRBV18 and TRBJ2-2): NAGVMQNPRHLVRRRGQEARLRCSPMKGHSHVYWYRQLPEEGLKFMVYLQKENIIDESGMPKERFSAEFPKEGPSILRIQQVVRGDSAAYFCASSPGTQSGGELFFGEGSRLTVL.

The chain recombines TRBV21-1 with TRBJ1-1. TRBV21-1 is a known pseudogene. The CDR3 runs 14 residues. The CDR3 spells CASGGTEKNTEAFF. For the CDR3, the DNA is TGTGCCAGCGGGGGGACGGAGAAAAACACTGAAGCTTTCTTT.

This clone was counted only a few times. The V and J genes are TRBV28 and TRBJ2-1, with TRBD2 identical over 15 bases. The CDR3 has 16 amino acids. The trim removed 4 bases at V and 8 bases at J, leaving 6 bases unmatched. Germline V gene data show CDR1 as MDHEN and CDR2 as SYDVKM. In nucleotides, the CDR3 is TGTGCCAGCAGTTCCCGGGGGACTAGCGGGAGGTATGAGCAGTTCTTC. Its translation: CASSSRGTSGRYEQFF. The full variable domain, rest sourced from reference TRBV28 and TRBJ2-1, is DVKVTQSSRYLVKRTGEKVFLECVQDMDHENMFWYRQDPGLGLRLIYFSYDVKMKEKGDIPEGYSVSREKKERFSLILESASTNQTSMYLCASSSRGTSGRYEQFFGPGTRLTVL.

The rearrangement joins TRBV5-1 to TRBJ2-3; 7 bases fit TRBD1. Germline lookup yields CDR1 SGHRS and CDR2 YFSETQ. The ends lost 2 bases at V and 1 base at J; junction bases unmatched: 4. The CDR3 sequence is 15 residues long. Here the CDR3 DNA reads TGCGCCAGCAGCTTAACAGGGGAAGGCACAGATACGCAGTATTTT. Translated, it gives CASSLTGEGTDTQYF.

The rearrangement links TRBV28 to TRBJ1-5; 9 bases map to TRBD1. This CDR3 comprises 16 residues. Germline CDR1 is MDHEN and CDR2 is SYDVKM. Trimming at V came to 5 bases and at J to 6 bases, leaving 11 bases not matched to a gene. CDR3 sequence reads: CASSLLQGAISQPQHF. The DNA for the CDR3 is TGTGCCAGCAGTCTACTACAGGGGGCGATTAGTCAGCCCCAGCATTTT.

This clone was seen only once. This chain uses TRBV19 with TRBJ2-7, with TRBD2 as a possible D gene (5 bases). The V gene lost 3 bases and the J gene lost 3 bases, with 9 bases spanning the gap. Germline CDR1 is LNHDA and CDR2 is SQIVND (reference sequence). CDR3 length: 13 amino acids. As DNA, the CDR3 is TGTGCCAGTAGTATCAATCGGGGCTACGAGCAGTACTTC. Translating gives CASSINRGYEQYF.

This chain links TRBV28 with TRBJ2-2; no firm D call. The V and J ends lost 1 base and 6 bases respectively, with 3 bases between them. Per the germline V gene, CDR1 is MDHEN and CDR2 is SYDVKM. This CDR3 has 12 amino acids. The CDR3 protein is CASSLSAGELFF. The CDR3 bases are TGTGCCAGCAGTTTATCGGCCGGGGAGCTGTTTTTT. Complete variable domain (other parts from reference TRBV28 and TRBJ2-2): DVKVTQSSRYLVKRTGEKVFLECVQDMDHENMFWYRQDPGLGLRLIYFSYDVKMKEKGDIPEGYSVSREKKERFSLILESASTNQTSMYLCASSLSAGELFFGEGSRLTVL.

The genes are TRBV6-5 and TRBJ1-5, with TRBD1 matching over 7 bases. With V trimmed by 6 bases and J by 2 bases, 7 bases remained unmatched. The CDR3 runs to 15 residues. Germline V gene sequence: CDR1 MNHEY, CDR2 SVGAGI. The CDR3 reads CASRSTGTGNQPQHF. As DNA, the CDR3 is TGTGCCAGCAGATCGACCGGGACAGGCAATCAGCCCCAGCATTTT.

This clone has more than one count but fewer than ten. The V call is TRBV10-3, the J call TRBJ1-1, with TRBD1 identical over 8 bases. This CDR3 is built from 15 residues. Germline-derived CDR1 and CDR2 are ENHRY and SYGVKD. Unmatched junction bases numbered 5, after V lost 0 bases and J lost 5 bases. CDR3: CAISESPRTGTEAFF. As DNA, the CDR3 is TGTGCCATCAGTGAGTCTCCCCGGACAGGGACTGAAGCTTTCTTT.

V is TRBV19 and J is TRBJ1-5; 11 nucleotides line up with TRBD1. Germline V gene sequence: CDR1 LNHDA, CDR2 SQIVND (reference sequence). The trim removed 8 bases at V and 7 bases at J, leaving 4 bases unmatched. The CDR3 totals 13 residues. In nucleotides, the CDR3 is TGTGCCAGTCGGACAGGGGGCAGGCAGCCCCAGCATTTT. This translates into CASRTGGRQPQHF.

CDR3 in amino acids: CASSIDWTYEQYF. CDR3 nucleotide sequence: TGTGCCAGTAGTATCGACTGGACTTACGAGCAGTACTTC. The chain employs TRBV19 and TRBJ2-7, with TRBD2 as a possible D gene (5 bases). Germline assignment: CDR1 LNHDA and CDR2 SQIVND (reference sequence). V lost 3 bases, J lost 4 bases, and 10 bases lay in between. The CDR3 has 13 residues.

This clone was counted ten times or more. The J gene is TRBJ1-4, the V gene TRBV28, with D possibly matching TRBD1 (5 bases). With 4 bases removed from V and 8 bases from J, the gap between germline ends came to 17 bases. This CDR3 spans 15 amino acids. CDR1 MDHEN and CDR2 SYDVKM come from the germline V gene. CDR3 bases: TGTGCCAGCAGTTCTGTAGGGGTTTCGGACGAAAAACTGTTTTTT. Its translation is CASSSVGVSDEKLFF.

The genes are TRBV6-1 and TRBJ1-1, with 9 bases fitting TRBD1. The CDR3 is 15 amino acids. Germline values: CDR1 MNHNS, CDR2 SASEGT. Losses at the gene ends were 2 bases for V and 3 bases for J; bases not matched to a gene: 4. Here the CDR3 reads CASSEWGQGYTEAFF. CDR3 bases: TGTGCCAGCAGTGAATGGGGACAGGGATACACTGAAGCTTTCTTT.

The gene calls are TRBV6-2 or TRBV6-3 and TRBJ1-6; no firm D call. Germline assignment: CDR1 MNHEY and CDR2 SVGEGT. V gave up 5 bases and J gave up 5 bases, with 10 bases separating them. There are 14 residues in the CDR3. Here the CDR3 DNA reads TGTGCCAGCAGTACCACAGACGATAATTCACCCCTCCACTTT. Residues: CASSTTDDNSPLHF.

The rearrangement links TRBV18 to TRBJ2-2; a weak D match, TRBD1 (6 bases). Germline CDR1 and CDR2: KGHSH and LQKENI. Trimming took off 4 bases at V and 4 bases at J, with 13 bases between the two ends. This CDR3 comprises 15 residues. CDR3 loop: CASSLGQPSTGELFF. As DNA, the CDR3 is TGTGCCAGCTCACTAGGACAGCCAAGCACCGGGGAGCTGTTTTTT.

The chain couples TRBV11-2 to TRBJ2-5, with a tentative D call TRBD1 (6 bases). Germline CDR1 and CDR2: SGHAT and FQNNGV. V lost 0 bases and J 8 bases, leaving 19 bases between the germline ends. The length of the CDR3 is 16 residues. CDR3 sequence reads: CASSLDPRGGFGTQYF. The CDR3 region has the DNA TGTGCCAGCAGCTTAGACCCCCGAGGGGGATTCGGAACCCAGTACTTC.

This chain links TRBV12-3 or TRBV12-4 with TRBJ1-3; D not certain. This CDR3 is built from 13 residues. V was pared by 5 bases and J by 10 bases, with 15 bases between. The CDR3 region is CASSRQIETTIYF. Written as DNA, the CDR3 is TGTGCCAGCAGTCGCCAAATCGAAACTACCATATATTTT.

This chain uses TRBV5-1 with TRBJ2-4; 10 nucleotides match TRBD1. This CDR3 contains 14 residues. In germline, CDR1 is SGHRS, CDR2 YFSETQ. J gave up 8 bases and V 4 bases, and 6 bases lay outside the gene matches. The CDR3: CASSGPDRGDIQYF. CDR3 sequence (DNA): TGCGCCAGCAGCGGCCCGGACAGGGGGGACATTCAGTACTTC.

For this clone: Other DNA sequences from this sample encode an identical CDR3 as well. The CDR3 bases are TGTGCCAGCAGTTTTCTCACCGGTGAGCGGGAGATGAAAGATACGCAGTATTTT. Amino acids: CASSFLTGEREMKDTQYF. V gene TRBV27 combines with J gene TRBJ2-3, with 8 nucleotides matching TRBD2. Trimming at V came to 3 bases and at J to 5 bases, leaving 16 bases not matched to a gene. CDR1 and CDR2 from the germline V gene are MNHEY and SMNVEV (reference sequence). CDR3 length equals 18 residues.